Listed below are T cell receptor beta chains from one sample, sequenced in a study. MiXCR, run by TCRdb on the 5' RACE reads, gives a single entry per CDR3 protein. The data hold 5,000 to 7,000 distinct CDR3 sequences, with about 50% observed a single time. What was sequenced was memory CD4+ T cells sorted from blood. These receptors all stem from a female donor with breast cancer. Both conserved end residues are trimmed from each CDR3. The D gene is left open where the match is weak.

j_call	d_call	v_call	cdr3_aa
TRBJ1-1	.	TRBV20-1	SARPLRGAPAEAF
TRBJ1-1	TRBD1	TRBV12-3/TRBV12-4	ASRTQGATEAF
TRBJ2-5	.	TRBV20-1	SAREELVETQY
TRBJ2-7	.	TRBV20-1	SARGQAYEQY
TRBJ2-6	.	TRBV6-1	ASSRGSSGANVLT
TRBJ1-1	TRBD1	TRBV7-3	ASSTQGGYTEAF
TRBJ2-7	TRBD2	TRBV10-3	AISKLCGTSYEQY
TRBJ1-5	.	TRBV6-1	ASKGRTADSNQPQH
TRBJ2-1	TRBD2	TRBV20-1	SARVDSGASYNEQF
TRBJ1-5	TRBD1	TRBV6-6	AGSTLGQVSNQPQH
TRBJ1-3	.	TRBV20-1	SAVGPSGDTIY
TRBJ2-5	TRBD2	TRBV20-1	SASHAGDSRETQY
TRBJ1-1	.	TRBV2	ASEGLEGSEAF
TRBJ2-5	TRBD2	TRBV5-1	ASSLAPAGAQETQY
TRBJ1-2	.	TRBV7-8	ASSLVLGANYGYT
TRBJ2-3	.	TRBV29-1	SVGEQGRDTQY
TRBJ2-3	TRBD2	TRBV7-3	ASSFSSGADTQY
TRBJ2-1	.	TRBV11-1	ASSLAYNEQF
TRBJ2-5	.	TRBV7-9	ASSLDRTGGETQY
TRBJ2-6	TRBD2	TRBV4-2	ASSQTSGSGGANVLT
TRBJ2-6	TRBD1	TRBV19	ASKTGAASGANVLT
TRBJ2-5	.	TRBV12-3/TRBV12-4	ASQRGSGETQY
TRBJ2-1	TRBD1	TRBV5-1	ASSSGPGTGFYNEQF
TRBJ2-7	TRBD1	TRBV5-6	ASSGGTGGYSYEQY
TRBJ1-5	.	TRBV20-1	SANPPVAGAMGNQPQH
TRBJ1-4	TRBD1	TRBV5-1	ASKAGQANEKLF
TRBJ2-5	.	TRBV12-3/TRBV12-4	ASSLRGGETQY
TRBJ1-2	.	TRBV3-1	ASSQGSGVYGYT
TRBJ1-3	TRBD1	TRBV20-1	SAKQGTTIY
TRBJ2-7	TRBD1	TRBV6-2/TRBV6-3	VSRYGQGNVYEQY
TRBJ2-7	.	TRBV20-1	SVQPGKYEQY
TRBJ2-2	TRBD1	TRBV5-5	ASQQTGENTGELF
TRBJ1-1	.	TRBV7-3	AGSATRRTEAF
TRBJ2-1	.	TRBV7-2	ASSGYNEQF
TRBJ1-5	.	TRBV20-1	SASPSNQPQH
TRBJ2-1	.	TRBV5-1	ASSFFNNEQF
TRBJ2-5	TRBD2	TRBV6-6	ASNSRASGVALGETQY
TRBJ1-1	.	TRBV29-1	SVEEGNTEAF
TRBJ2-5	.	TRBV4-2	ASSQGGLEETQY
TRBJ2-5	.	TRBV6-6	ASSSTGQETQY
TRBJ2-7	TRBD2	TRBV20-1	SAIISGTSYEQY
TRBJ1-5	.	TRBV4-2	ASSQGWQGGNQPQH
TRBJ2-7	TRBD1	TRBV6-2/TRBV6-3	ASGIWTGAYEQY
TRBJ2-2	.	TRBV12-3/TRBV12-4	ASSLQSANTGELF
TRBJ1-5	.	TRBV6-2/TRBV6-3	ASSERAGFSNQPQH
TRBJ2-5	.	TRBV5-1	ASSLQTTGQETQY
TRBJ2-7	TRBD2	TRBV20-1	SARGTSGSQAYEQY
TRBJ2-1	.	TRBV28	ASSLMRGGYNEQF
TRBJ2-5	TRBD1	TRBV12-3/TRBV12-4	ASSQDRGRETQY